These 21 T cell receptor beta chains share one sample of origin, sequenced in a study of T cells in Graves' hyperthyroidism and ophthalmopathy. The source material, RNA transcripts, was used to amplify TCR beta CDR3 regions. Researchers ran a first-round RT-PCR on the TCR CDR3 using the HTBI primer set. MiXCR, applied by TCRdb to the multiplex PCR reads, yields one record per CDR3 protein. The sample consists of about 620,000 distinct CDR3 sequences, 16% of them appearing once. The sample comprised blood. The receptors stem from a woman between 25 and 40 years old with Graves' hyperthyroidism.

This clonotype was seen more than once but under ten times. The CDR3 DNA sequence: TGTGCCACCAGTGATTTCCACGGGAATCAGCCCCAGCATTTT. Amino acid sequence: CATSDFHGNQPQHF. V gene TRBV24-1 combines with J gene TRBJ1-5; no definite D call. The CDR3 extends over 14 amino acids. Looked up from germline, CDR1 is KGHDR and CDR2 is SFDVKD. V was trimmed by 1 base and J by 4 bases, leaving 7 bases between them.

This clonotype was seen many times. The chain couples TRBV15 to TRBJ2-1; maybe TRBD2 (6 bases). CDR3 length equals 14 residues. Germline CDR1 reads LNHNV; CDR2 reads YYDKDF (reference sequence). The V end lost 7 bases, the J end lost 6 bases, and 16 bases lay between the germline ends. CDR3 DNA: TGTGCCACCAAGGGTCCGGGGGTCCCCAATGAGCAGTTCTTC. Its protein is CATKGPGVPNEQFF.

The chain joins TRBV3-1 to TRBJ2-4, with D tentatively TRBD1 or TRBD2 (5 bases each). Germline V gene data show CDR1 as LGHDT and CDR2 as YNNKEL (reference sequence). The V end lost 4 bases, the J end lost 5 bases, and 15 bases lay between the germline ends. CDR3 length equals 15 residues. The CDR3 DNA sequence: TGTGCCAGCAGCCGAGCCGGGACGGTCCAAAACATTCAGTACTTC. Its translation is CASSRAGTVQNIQYF.

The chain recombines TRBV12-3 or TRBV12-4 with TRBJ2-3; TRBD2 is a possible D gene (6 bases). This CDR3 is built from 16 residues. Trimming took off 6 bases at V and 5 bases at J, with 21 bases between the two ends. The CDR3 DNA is TGTGCCAGCAGCCGGGCGAGGGCTAGCGTAGGAGATACGCAGTATTTT. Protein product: CASSRARASVGDTQYF.

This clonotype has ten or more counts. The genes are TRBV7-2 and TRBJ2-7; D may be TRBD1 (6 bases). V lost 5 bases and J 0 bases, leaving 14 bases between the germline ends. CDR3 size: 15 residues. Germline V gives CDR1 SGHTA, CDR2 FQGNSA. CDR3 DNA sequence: TGTGCCAGCAGCGTCGACAGGTTCAGCTCCTACGAGCAGTACTTC. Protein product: CASSVDRFSSYEQYF.

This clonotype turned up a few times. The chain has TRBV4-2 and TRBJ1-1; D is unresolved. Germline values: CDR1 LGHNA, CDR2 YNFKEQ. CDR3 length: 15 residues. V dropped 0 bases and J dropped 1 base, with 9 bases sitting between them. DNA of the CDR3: TGTGCCAGCAGCCAAGATGAGACCAGGAACACTGAAGCTTTCTTT. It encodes CASSQDETRNTEAFF.

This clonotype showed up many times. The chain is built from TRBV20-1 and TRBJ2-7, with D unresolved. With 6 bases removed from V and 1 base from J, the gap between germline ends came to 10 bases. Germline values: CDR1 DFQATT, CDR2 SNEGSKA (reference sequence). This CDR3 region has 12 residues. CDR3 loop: CSAPLTSYEQYF. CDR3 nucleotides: TGCAGTGCCCCCTTAACGTCCTACGAGCAGTACTTC.

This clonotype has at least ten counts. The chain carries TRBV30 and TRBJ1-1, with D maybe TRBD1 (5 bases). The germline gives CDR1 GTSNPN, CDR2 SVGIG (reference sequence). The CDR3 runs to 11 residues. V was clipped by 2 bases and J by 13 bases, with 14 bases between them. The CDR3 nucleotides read TGTGCCTGGAGTAATAGGGGTTGGGTTTTCTTT. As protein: CAWSNRGWVFF.

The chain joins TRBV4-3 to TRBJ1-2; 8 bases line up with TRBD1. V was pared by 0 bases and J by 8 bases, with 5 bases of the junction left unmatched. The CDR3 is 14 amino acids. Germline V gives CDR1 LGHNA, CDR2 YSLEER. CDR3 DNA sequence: TGCGCCAGCAGCCAAGATGCCAGGGGGCTAGGCTACACCTTC. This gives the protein CASSQDARGLGYTF.

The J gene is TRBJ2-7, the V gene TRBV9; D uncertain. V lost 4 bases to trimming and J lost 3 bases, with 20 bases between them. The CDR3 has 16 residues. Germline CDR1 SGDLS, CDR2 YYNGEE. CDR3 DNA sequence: TGTGCCAGCAGCCCCTATACCCCAGGTCTAGGCTACGAGCAGTACTTC. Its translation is CASSPYTPGLGYEQYF.

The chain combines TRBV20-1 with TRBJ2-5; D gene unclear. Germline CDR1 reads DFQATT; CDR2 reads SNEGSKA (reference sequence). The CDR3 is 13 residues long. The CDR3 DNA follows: TGCAGCGTTCCCAAAACATTCCAAGAGACCCAGTACTTC. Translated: CSVPKTFQETQYF.

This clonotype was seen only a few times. CDR3 DNA sequence: TGCAGTGCTAGGAGTCTCCAGGGGGCCACAGATACGCAGTATTTT. Its translation is CSARSLQGATDTQYF. The rearrangement links TRBV20-1 to TRBJ2-3; TRBD1 matches 8 bases. The V gene's germline CDR1 is DFQATT and CDR2 SNEGSKA (reference sequence). Trimming removed 3 bases from V and 2 bases from J; junction bases left unmatched: 7. The CDR3 totals 15 residues.

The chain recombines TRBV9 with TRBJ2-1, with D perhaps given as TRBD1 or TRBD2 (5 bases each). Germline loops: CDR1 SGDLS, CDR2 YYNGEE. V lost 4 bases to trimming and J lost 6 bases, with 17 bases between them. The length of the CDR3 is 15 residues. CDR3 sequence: CASSFRDLGGNEQFF. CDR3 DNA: TGTGCCAGCAGCTTCCGGGACCTTGGGGGCAATGAGCAGTTCTTC. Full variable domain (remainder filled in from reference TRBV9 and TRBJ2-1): DSGVTQTPKHLITATGQRVTLRCSPRSGDLSVYWYQQSLDQGLQFLIQYYNGEERAKGNILERFSAQQFPDLHSELNLSSLELGDSALYFCASSFRDLGGNEQFFGPGTRLTVL.

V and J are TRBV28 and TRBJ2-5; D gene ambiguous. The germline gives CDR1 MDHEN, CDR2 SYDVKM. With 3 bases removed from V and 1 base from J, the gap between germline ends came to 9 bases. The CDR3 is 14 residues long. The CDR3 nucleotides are TGTGCCAGCAGTTTCCGCAGTTTCCAAGAGACCCAGTACTTC. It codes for CASSFRSFQETQYF.

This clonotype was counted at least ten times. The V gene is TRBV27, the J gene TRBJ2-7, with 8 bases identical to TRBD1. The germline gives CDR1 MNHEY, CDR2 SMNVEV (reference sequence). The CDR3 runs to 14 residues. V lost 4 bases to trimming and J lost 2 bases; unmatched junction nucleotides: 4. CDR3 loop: CASSWLDRAYEQYF. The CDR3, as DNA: TGTGCCAGCAGTTGGTTGGACAGGGCCTACGAGCAGTACTTC.

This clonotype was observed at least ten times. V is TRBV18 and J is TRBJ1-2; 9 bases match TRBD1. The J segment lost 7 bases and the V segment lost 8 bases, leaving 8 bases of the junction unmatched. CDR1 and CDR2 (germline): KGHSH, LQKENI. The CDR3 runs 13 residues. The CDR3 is CASNRDRDGGYTF. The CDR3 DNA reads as TGTGCCAGCAACCGGGACAGGGATGGTGGCTACACCTTC.

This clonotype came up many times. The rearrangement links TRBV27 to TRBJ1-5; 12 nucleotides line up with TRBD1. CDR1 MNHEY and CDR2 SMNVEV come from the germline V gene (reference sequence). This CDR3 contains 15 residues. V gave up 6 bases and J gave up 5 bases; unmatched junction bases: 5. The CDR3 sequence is CASRGTGGFYQPQHF. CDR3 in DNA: TGTGCCAGCAGGGGGACAGGGGGCTTTTATCAGCCCCAGCATTTT.

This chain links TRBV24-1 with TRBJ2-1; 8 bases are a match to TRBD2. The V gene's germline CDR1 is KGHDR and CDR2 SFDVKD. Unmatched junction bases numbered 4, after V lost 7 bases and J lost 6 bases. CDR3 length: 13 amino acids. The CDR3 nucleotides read TGTGCCACCAGCGGGAGGGCCACCAATGAGCAGTTCTTC. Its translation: CATSGRATNEQFF.

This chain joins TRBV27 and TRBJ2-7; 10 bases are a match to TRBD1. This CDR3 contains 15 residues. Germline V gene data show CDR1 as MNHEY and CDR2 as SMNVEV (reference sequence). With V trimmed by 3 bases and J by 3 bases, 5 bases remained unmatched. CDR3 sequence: CASSFPGTGVYEQYF. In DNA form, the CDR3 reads TGTGCCAGCAGTTTCCCCGGGACAGGGGTCTACGAGCAGTACTTC.

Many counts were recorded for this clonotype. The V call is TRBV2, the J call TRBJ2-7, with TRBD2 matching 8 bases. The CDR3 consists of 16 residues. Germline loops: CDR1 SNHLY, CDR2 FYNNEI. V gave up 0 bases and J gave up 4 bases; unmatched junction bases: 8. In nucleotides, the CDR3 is TGTGCCAGCAGTGAAGCGCTTGCGGGAGGAAGGTACGAGCAGTACTTC. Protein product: CASSEALAGGRYEQYF.

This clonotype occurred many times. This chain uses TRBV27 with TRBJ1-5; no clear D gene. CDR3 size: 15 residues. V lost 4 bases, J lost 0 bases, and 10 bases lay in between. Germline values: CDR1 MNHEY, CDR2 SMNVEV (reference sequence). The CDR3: CASSYRGYSNQPQHF. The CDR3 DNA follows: TGTGCCAGCAGTTATCGCGGATATAGCAATCAGCCCCAGCATTTT.